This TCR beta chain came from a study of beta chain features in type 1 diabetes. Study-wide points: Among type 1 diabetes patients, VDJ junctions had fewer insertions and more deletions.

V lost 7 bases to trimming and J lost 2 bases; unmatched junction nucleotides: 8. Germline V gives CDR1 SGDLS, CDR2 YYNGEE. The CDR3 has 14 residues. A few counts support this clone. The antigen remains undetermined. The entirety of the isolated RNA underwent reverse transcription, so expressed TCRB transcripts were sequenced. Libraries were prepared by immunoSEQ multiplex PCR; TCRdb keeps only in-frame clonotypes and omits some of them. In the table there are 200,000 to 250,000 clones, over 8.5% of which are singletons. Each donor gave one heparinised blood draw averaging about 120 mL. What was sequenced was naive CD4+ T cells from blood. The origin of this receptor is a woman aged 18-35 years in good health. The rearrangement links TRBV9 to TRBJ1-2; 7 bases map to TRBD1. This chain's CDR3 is CASYRDSGNYGYTF. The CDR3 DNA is TGTGCCAGCTACCGGGACAGTGGCAACTATGGCTACACCTTC.